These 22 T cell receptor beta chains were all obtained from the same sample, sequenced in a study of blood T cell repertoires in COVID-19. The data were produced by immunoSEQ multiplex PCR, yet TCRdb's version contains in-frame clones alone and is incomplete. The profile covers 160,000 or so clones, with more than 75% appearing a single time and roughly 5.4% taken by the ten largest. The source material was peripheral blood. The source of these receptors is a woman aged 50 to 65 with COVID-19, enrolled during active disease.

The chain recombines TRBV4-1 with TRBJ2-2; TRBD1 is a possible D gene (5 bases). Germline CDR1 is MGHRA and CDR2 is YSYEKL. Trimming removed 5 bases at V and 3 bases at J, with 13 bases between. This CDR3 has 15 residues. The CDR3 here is CASSYTTDYTGELFF. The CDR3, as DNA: TGCGCCAGCAGCTACACGACAGATTACACCGGGGAGCTGTTTTTT.

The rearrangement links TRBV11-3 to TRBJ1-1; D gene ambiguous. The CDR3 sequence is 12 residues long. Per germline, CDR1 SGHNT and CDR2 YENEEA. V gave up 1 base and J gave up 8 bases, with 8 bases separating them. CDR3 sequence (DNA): TGTGCCAGCAGCTTAGTTGCAGGAGAAGCTTTCTTT. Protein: CASSLVAGEAFF. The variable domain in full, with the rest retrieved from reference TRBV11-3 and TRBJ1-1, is EAGVVQSPRYKIIEKKQPVAFWCNPISGHNTLYWYLQNLGQGPELLIRYENEEAVDDSQLPKDRFSAERLKGVDSTLKIQPAELGDSAVYLCASSLVAGEAFFGQGTRLTVV.

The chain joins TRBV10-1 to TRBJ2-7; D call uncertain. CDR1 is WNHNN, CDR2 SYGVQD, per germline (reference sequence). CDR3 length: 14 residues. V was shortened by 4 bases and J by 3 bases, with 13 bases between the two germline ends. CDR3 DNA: TGCGCCAGCAGTGGCGGATCCCTGGACTACGAGCAGTACTTC. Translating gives CASSGGSLDYEQYF.

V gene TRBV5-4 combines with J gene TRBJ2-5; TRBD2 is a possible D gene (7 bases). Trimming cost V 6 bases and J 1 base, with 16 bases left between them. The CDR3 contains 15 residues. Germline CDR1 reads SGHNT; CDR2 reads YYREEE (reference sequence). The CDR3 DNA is TGTGCCAGCACCGTGTGGGGGGGCTCCCAAGAGACCCAGTACTTC. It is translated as CASTVWGGSQETQYF.

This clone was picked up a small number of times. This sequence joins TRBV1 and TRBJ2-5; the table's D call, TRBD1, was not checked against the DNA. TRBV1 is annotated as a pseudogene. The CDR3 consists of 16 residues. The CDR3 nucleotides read TGCACCAGCAGCCAACCCCGACAGGGGGTTCAAGAGACCCAGTACTTC. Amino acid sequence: CTSSQPRQGVQETQYF.

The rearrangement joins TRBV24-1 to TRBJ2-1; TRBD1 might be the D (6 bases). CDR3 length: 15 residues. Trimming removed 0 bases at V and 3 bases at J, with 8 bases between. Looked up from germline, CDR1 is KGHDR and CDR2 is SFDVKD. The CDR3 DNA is TGTGCCACCAGTGATTTGGGACAGAACTACAATGAGCAGTTCTTC. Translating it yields CATSDLGQNYNEQFF.

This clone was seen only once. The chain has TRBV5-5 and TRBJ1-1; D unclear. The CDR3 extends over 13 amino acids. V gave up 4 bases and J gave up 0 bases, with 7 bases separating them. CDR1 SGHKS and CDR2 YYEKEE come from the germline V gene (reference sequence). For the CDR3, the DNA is TGTGCCAGCAGCCCCGGGGTGAACACTGAAGCTTTCTTT. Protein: CASSPGVNTEAFF. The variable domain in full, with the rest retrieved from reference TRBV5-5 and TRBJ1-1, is DAGVTQSPTHLIKTRGQQVTLRCSPISGHKSVSWYQQVLGQGPQFIFQYYEKEERGRGNFPDRFSARQFPNYSSELNVNALLLGDSALYLCASSPGVNTEAFFGQGTRLTVV.

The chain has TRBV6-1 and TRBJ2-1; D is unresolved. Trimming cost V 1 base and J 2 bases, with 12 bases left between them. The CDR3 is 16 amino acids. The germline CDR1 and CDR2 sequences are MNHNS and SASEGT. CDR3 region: CASSEVLQYPYNEQFF. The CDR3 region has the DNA TGTGCCAGCAGTGAAGTCCTCCAGTACCCCTACAATGAGCAGTTCTTC.

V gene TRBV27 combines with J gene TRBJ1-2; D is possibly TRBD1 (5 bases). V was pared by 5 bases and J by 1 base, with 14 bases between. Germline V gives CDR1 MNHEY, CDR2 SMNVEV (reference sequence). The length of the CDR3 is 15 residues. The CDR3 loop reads CASSPGTLFNYGYTF. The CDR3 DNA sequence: TGTGCCAGCAGTCCCGGGACTCTTTTTAACTATGGCTACACCTTC.

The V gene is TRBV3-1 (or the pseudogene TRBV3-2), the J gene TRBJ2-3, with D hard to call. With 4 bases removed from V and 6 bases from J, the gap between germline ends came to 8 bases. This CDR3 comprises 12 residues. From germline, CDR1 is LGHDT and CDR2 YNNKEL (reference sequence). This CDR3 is CASSPVSDTQYF. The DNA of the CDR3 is TGTGCCAGCAGCCCCGTGAGCGATACGCAGTATTTT.

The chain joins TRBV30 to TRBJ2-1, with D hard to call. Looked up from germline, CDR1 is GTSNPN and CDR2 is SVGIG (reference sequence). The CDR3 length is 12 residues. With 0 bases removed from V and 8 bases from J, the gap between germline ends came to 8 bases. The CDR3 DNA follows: TGTGCCTGGAGTGTTGGCGGCTATGAGCAGTTCTTC. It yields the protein CAWSVGGYEQFF.

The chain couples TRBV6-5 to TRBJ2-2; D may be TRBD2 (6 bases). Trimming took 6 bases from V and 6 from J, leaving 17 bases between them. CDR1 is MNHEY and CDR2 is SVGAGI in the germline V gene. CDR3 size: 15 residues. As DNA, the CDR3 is TGTGCCAGCAGAAAAGGTGGCGGGGAGGCCGGGGAGCTGTTTTTT. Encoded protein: CASRKGGGEAGELFF.

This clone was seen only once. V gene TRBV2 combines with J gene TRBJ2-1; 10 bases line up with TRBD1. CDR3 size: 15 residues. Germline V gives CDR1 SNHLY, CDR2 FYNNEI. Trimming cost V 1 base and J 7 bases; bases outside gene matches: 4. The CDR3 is CASSEGTGGLNEQFF. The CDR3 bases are TGTGCCAGCAGTGAAGGGACAGGGGGTCTTAATGAGCAGTTCTTC.

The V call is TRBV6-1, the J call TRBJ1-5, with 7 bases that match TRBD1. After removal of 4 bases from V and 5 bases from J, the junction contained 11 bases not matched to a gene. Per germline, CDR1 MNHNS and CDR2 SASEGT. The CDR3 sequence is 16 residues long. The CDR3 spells CASSVDSGGNHQPQHF. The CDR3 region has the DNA TGTGCCAGCAGTGTTGACTCAGGGGGAAACCATCAGCCCCAGCATTTT.

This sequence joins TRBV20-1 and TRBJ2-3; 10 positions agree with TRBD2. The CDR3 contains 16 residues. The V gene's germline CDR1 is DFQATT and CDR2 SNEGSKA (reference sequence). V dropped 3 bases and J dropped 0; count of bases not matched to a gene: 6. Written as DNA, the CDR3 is TGCAGTGCTAGTGGGAGGGGACTAGCGAGCACAGATACGCAGTATTTT. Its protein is CSASGRGLASTDTQYF.

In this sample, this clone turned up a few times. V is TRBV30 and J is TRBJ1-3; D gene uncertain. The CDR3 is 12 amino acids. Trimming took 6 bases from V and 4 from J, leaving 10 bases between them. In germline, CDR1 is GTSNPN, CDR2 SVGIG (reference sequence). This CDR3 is CACHSSGNTIYF. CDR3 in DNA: TGTGCCTGTCACAGCTCGGGAAACACCATATATTTT. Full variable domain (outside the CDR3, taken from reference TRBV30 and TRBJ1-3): SQTIHQWPATLVQPVGSPLSLECTVEGTSNPNLYWYRQAAGRGLQLLFYSVGIGQISSEVPQNLSASRPQDRQFILSSKKLLLSDSGFYLCACHSSGNTIYFGEGSWLTVV.

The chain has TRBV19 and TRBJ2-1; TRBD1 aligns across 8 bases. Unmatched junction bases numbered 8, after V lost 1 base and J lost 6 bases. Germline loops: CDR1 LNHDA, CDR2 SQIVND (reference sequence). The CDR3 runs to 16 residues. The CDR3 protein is CASSIAGQGGANEQFF. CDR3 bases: TGTGCCAGTAGTATAGCCGGACAGGGTGGGGCCAATGAGCAGTTCTTC.

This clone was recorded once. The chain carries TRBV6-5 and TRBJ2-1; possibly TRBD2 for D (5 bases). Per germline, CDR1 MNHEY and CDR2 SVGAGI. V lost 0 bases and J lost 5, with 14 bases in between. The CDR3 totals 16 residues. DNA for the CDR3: TGTGCCAGCAGTTACTCGAGGGTGACATTCGACAATGAGCAGTTCTTC. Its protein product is CASSYSRVTFDNEQFF.

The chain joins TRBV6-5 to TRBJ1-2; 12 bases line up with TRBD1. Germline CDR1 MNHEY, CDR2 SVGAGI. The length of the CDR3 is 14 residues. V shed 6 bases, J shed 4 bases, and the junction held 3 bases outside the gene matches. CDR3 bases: TGTGCCAGCAGGGGGACAGGGGGCGGCTATGGCTACACCTTC. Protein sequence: CASRGTGGGYGYTF.

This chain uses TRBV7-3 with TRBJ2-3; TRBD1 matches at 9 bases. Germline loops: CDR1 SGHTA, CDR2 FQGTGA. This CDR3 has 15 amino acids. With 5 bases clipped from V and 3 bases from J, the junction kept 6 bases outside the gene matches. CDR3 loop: CASSRTGQGTDTQYF. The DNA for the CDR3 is TGTGCCAGCAGCCGAACGGGACAGGGTACAGATACGCAGTATTTT.

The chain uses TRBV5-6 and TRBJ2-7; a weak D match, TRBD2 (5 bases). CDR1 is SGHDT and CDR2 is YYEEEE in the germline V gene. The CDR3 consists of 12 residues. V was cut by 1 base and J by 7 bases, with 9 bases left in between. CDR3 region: CASSLSGVEQYF. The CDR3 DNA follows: TGTGCCAGCAGCTTGTCCGGGGTTGAGCAGTACTTC. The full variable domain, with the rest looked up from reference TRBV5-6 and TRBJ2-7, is DAGVTQSPTHLIKTRGQQVTLRCSPKSGHDTVSWYQQALGQGPQFIFQYYEEEERQRGNFPDRFSGHQFPNYSSELNVNALLLGDSALYLCASSLSGVEQYFGPGTRLTVT.

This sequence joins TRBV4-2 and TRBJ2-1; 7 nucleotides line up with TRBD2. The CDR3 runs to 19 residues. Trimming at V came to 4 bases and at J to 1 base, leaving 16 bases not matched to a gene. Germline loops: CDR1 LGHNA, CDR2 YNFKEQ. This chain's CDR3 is CASSPALGIAGVSYNEQFF. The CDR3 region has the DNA TGTGCCAGCAGCCCCGCCCTTGGGATTGCGGGGGTTTCCTACAATGAGCAGTTCTTC.